These 3 T cell receptor beta chains were sequenced from one sample in a study of cytomegalovirus exposure and HLA in healthy donors. Primers included in the PCR were 60 Vbeta and 13 Jbeta primers. Method: immunoSEQ multiplex PCR; TCRdb's copy keeps in-frame clones and lacks some. Here the sample spans 150,000 or so clones, roughly 75% being singletons. Source material: PBMCs. The receptors derive from a woman aged 45-65 years in good health and CMV-seropositive.

The chain joins TRBV28 to TRBJ2-3; the D is unclear. The CDR3 contains 16 residues. Germline V gene sequence: CDR1 MDHEN, CDR2 SYDVKM. V was cut by 2 bases and J by 0 bases, with 12 bases left in between. DNA for the CDR3: TGTGCCAGCAGTTTAGAGGTCTTAACTAGCACAGATACGCAGTATTTT. Its translation is CASSLEVLTSTDTQYF.

The gene calls are TRBV15 and TRBJ2-7; 7 positions match TRBD1. Losses at the gene ends were 9 bases for V and 2 bases for J; bases not matched to a gene: 10. The CDR3 length is 14 residues. The germline CDR1 and CDR2 sequences are LNHNV and YYDKDF (reference sequence). The CDR3 DNA sequence: TGTGCCACGGCCGAGGGGGCAGGGGCCTACGAGCAGTACTTC. Translating gives CATAEGAGAYEQYF.

This clone was detected a few times. This chain connects TRBV5-6 to TRBJ1-3; D may be TRBD1 (5 bases). In germline, CDR1 is SGHDT, CDR2 YYEEEE. V was shortened by 3 bases and J by 0 bases, with 10 bases between the two germline ends. This CDR3 is built from 15 residues. The CDR3 coding sequence is TGTGCCAGCAGCTGGGGACTGAGCTCTGGAAACACCATATATTTT. It is translated as CASSWGLSSGNTIYF.